A single sample is the source of the 16 T cell receptor beta chains below, sequenced in a study of PD-1 blockade in mismatch repair-deficient tumors (dated 2017 in TCRdb). Libraries were constructed by the immunoSEQ multiplex PCR assay. TCRdb mirrors the immuneACCESS table, restricted to in-frame sequences. Some clones are absent from its copies; in checked studies, under half trace to an unresolved V gene, and the reason for the others is unknown. This sample is represented by some 84,000 clones; over 75% of them were singletons. In total, the top ten clones hold 2.6% of the sample. The sample's time point label, decoded: peripheral blood 12 weeks after first pembrolizumab dose. The material sequenced was peripheral blood, taken 12 weeks after starting pembrolizumab. These receptors came from an adult with mismatch repair-deficient cancer.

The rearrangement uses TRBV18 and TRBJ2-1; the D is unclear. There are 13 residues in the CDR3. Germline-derived CDR1 and CDR2 are KGHSH and LQKENI. The V gene lost 1 base and the J gene lost 5 bases, with 6 bases spanning the gap. CDR3 loop: CASSPLQNNEQFF. The CDR3 nucleotides are TGTGCCAGCTCACCACTGCAGAACAATGAGCAGTTCTTC.

The chain has TRBV11-2 and TRBJ2-3, with 8 nucleotides matching TRBD2. The trim removed 1 base at V and 4 bases at J, leaving 4 bases unmatched. This CDR3 comprises 15 residues. Germline lookup yields CDR1 SGHAT and CDR2 FQNNGV. The CDR3 region is CASSLVSGSPDTQYF. CDR3 coding DNA: TGTGCCAGCAGCTTAGTAAGCGGGAGTCCAGATACGCAGTATTTT.

The chain links TRBV27 to TRBJ2-5, with D tentatively TRBD1 or TRBD2 (5 bases each). The CDR3 length is 16 residues. Per the germline V gene, CDR1 is MNHEY and CDR2 is SMNVEV (reference sequence). Trimming took off 8 bases at V and 4 bases at J, with 23 bases between the two ends. Here the CDR3 reads CASFNRRGYPRETQYF. In nucleotides, the CDR3 is TGTGCCAGCTTCAACCGCCGGGGCTACCCAAGAGAGACCCAGTACTTC.

This rearrangement joins TRBV5-4 to TRBJ2-1; a weak D match, TRBD2 (5 bases). The ends were cut back, 0 bases at V and 4 bases at J, with 14 bases in the middle. Germline loops: CDR1 SGHNT, CDR2 YYREEE (reference sequence). This CDR3 is 16 amino acids long. CDR3 region: CASSLGGSARYNEQFF. In DNA form, the CDR3 reads TGTGCCAGCAGCTTGGGGGGTAGCGCCCGATACAATGAGCAGTTCTTC.

The rearrangement joins TRBV7-6 to TRBJ1-3; D ambiguous. Germline CDR1 SGHVS, CDR2 FNYEAQ. The CDR3 extends over 16 amino acids. Trimming took off 5 bases at V and 0 bases at J, with 14 bases between the two ends. The DNA of the CDR3 is TGTGCCAGCAGCGTAATTCCGCAGACCTCTGGAAACACCATATATTTT. Its protein product is CASSVIPQTSGNTIYF.

The CDR3 reads CASSVDVGLDQPQHF. As DNA, the CDR3 is TGTGCCAGCAGCGTAGATGTGGGGTTAGATCAGCCCCAGCATTTT. The V call is TRBV9, the J call TRBJ1-5; D not resolved. Germline loops: CDR1 SGDLS, CDR2 YYNGEE. Deletions cut 0 bases from V and 5 bases from J, with 12 bases between. This CDR3 spans 15 amino acids.

The chain links TRBV11-2 to TRBJ2-3; D might be TRBD1 or TRBD2, each matching 5 bases. Germline-derived CDR1 and CDR2 are SGHAT and FQNNGV. The V and J ends lost 7 bases and 6 bases respectively, with 14 bases between them. The CDR3 totals 13 residues. The CDR3 protein is CASTSWGTDTQYF. DNA for the CDR3: TGTGCCAGCACCTCGTGGGGGACGGATACGCAGTATTTT.

V usage is TRBV9 and J usage is TRBJ2-1; TRBD2 might be the D (5 bases). Germline V gene sequence: CDR1 SGDLS, CDR2 YYNGEE. The V end was cut by 4 bases, the J end by 6 bases, with 32 bases between. This CDR3 has 20 amino acids. The CDR3 region is CASSPRDNREPYSPSNEQFF. CDR3 DNA sequence: TGTGCCAGCAGCCCCCGGGATAACAGAGAACCGTATTCCCCCTCCAATGAGCAGTTCTTC.

For this clone: A read error may account for a junction end that differs from germline. The rearrangement uses TRBV4-1 and TRBJ2-1; D gene unclear. Germline lookup yields CDR1 MGHRA and CDR2 YSYEKL. The CDR3 covers 15 residues. The CDR3, as DNA: TGCGCCAGCAGCCAAGGCCCAGGCTCCCACAATGAGCAGTTCTTC. Translating gives CASSQGPGSHNEQFF.

This clone was observed a single time. The V and J genes are TRBV11-3 and TRBJ2-3; the match to TRBD2 covers 12 bases. V shed 3 bases, J shed 6 bases, and the junction held 4 bases outside the gene matches. The CDR3 runs to 15 residues. Germline V gene lookup returns CDR1 SGHNT and CDR2 YENEEA. In DNA, the CDR3 is TGTGCCAGCAGCTTGTATACTAGCGGGAGGGATACGCAGTATTTT. It codes for CASSLYTSGRDTQYF.

The rearrangement uses TRBV5-1 and TRBJ2-3; D gene unclear. The V end was cut by 0 bases, the J end by 3 bases, with 11 bases between. This CDR3 comprises 15 residues. Germline CDR1 reads SGHRS; CDR2 reads YFSETQ. DNA of the CDR3: TGCGCCAGCAGCTTGGACCAACCAGGTACAGATACGCAGTATTTT. This gives the protein CASSLDQPGTDTQYF.

This chain links TRBV19 with TRBJ2-7; D is possibly TRBD2 (6 bases). Trimming took 1 base from V and 6 from J, leaving 16 bases between them. Germline CDR1 and CDR2: LNHDA and SQIVND (reference sequence). This CDR3 comprises 15 residues. As DNA, the CDR3 is TGTGCCAGTAGTATAGGCGGAAGGGAGGTCCTCGAGCAGTACTTC. This translates into CASSIGGREVLEQYF.

The chain couples TRBV4-1 to TRBJ2-7, with 12 bases fitting TRBD2. The germline V gene encodes CDR1 MGHRA and CDR2 YSYEKL. The V and J ends lost 4 bases and 5 bases, in that order; junction bases with no gene match: 9. CDR3 length: 16 residues. Here the CDR3 DNA reads TGCGCCAGCAGCCCCCTAGCGGGAGGGCCGGCGGACGAGCAGTACTTC. Its translation is CASSPLAGGPADEQYF.

The J gene is TRBJ1-2, the V gene TRBV5-1; D not resolved. Trimming removed 0 bases at V and 6 bases at J, with 12 bases between. Germline CDR1 SGHRS, CDR2 YFSETQ. This CDR3 is built from 14 residues. The CDR3 here is CASSLGLPTHGYTF. The CDR3 bases are TGCGCCAGCAGCTTGGGACTTCCCACGCATGGCTACACCTTC.

This sequence joins TRBV9 and TRBJ2-3; 9 bases are a match to TRBD1. CDR3 size: 15 residues. Germline CDR1 and CDR2: SGDLS and YYNGEE. Trimming cost V 0 bases and J 4 bases; bases outside gene matches: 3. CDR3 protein: CASSVGDRAADTQYF. CDR3 in DNA: TGTGCCAGCAGCGTAGGGGACAGGGCGGCAGATACGCAGTATTTT.

The V call is TRBV7-9, the J call TRBJ1-2, with D unresolved. The germline V gene has CDR1 SEHNR and CDR2 FQNEAQ (reference sequence). The CDR3 sequence is 13 residues long. V lost 3 bases to trimming and J lost 8 bases, with 13 bases between them. As DNA, the CDR3 is TGTGCCAGCAGCTTGGGAGGGATGAGAGGCTACACCTTC. Its protein product is CASSLGGMRGYTF.